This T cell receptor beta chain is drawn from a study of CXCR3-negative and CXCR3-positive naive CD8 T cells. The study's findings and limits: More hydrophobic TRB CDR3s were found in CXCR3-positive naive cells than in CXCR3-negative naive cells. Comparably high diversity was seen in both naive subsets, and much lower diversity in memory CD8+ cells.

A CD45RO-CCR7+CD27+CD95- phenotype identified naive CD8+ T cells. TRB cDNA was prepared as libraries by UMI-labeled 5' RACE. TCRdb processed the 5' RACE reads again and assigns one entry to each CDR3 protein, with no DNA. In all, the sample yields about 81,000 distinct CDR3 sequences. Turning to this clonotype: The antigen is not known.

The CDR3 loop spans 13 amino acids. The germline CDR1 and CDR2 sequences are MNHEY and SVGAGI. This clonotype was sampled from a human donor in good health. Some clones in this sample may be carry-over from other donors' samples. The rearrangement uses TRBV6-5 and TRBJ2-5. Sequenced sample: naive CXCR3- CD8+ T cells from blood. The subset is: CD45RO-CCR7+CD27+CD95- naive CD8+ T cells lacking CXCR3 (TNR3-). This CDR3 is CASSYSEQETQYF.